Below are 7 T cell receptor beta chains sequenced from a single sample in a study of read filtering for tumor transcriptome and immune sequencing. Molecular barcoded adaptors covering alpha/delta and beta/gamma chains were used on about 0.4 ug RNA. TCRdb used MiXCR to reprocess the reads, holding one entry per CDR3 protein. The sample shows roughly 41,000 distinct CDR3 sequences, 12% to 15% of them seen only once. Sequenced input: a population of CD138-negative cells sorted from bone marrow. Every receptor here comes from a donor aged 40 or older with multiple myeloma.

At least ten counts were recorded for this clonotype. The CDR3 reads CASSLGLAGGPQNEQFF. CDR3 in DNA: TGCGCCAGCAGCTTGGGACTAGCGGGAGGGCCGCAGAATGAGCAGTTCTTC. The rearrangement uses TRBV5-1 and TRBJ2-1, with 14 bases lining up with TRBD2. The V gene end was trimmed by 0 bases and the J gene end by 7 bases; junction bases not matched to a gene: 6. CDR1 is SGHRS, CDR2 YFSETQ, per germline. The CDR3 spans 17 residues.

This clonotype came up a few times. Lacking the conserved final phenylalanine or tryptophan, this CDR3 likely reflects a read error. The chain employs TRBV29-1 and TRBJ2-1; D is tentatively TRBD1 or TRBD2 (5 bases each). Germline CDR1 is SQVTM and CDR2 is ANQGSEA. There are 16 residues in the CDR3. The CDR3 here is CSTGTPISREGNEQFL. CDR3 coding DNA: TGCAGTACCGGGACCCCAATCTCCCGGGAAGGCAATGAGCAGTTCCTC.

This clonotype rates as medium-sized. The V and J genes are TRBV6-5 and TRBJ1-2, with 8 bases matching TRBD1. CDR3 length: 16 residues. The V and J ends lost 5 bases and 3 bases, in that order; junction bases with no gene match: 11. Germline V lookup: CDR1 MNHEY, CDR2 SVGAGI. In DNA form, the CDR3 reads TGTGCCAGCAGTCCGGTGACCGGGACAGGATACTATGGCTACACCTTC. Protein sequence: CASSPVTGTGYYGYTF.

The V gene is TRBV5-4, the J gene TRBJ2-2; TRBD2 is a possible D gene (5 bases). This CDR3 region has 16 residues. Germline assignment: CDR1 SGHNT and CDR2 YYREEE (reference sequence). The ends were cut back, 4 bases at V and 1 base at J, with 14 bases in the middle. DNA for the CDR3: TGTGCCAGCAGCCGTAGGTCCGGGGTGAACACCGGGGAGCTGTTTTTT. This encodes CASSRRSGVNTGELFF.

This chain uses TRBV11-1 with TRBJ2-3, with D possibly matching TRBD2 (5 bases). Germline V gene data show CDR1 as SGHAT and CDR2 as FQDESV (reference sequence). The length of the CDR3 is 14 residues. The V and J ends lost 5 bases and 2 bases respectively, with 11 bases between them. The DNA of the CDR3 is TGTGCCAGCAGCCTTAGCGCCTCCACAGATACGCAGTATTTT. Encoded protein: CASSLSASTDTQYF. Supplemented by reference TRBV11-1 and TRBJ2-3, the full variable domain reads EAEVAQSPRYKITEKSQAVAFWCDPISGHATLYWYRQILGQGPELLVQFQDESVVDDSQLPKDRFSAERLKGVDSTLKIQPAELGDSAMYLCASSLSASTDTQYFGPGTRLTVL.

Regarding this clonotype: This is likely an artifact of a read error, given a far larger clone one base away. This chain joins TRBV7-2 and TRBJ2-1, with 14 bases identical to TRBD2. CDR1 is SGHTA and CDR2 is FQGNSA in the germline V gene. V trimming: 1 base; J trimming: 7 bases; junction bases outside the gene matches: 3. The CDR3 totals 16 residues. The CDR3 region is CASSLEGTSGGNEQFF. CDR3 DNA sequence: TGTGCCAGCAGCTTAGAGGGGACTAGCGGGGGAAATGAGCAGTTCTTC.

Of note for this clonotype: This sequence may be a read error, since a much larger clone differs from it by one base. V gene TRBV15 combines with J gene TRBJ2-7; D ambiguous. Germline CDR1 is LNHNV and CDR2 is YYDKDF (reference sequence). Trimming took off 1 base at V and 6 bases at J, with 16 bases between the two ends. This CDR3 is 15 amino acids long. The CDR3 DNA is TGTGCCACCAGCAGAGGTCGTGGATTCAGCACCGAGCAGTACTTC. Amino acids: CATSRGRGFSTEQYF.